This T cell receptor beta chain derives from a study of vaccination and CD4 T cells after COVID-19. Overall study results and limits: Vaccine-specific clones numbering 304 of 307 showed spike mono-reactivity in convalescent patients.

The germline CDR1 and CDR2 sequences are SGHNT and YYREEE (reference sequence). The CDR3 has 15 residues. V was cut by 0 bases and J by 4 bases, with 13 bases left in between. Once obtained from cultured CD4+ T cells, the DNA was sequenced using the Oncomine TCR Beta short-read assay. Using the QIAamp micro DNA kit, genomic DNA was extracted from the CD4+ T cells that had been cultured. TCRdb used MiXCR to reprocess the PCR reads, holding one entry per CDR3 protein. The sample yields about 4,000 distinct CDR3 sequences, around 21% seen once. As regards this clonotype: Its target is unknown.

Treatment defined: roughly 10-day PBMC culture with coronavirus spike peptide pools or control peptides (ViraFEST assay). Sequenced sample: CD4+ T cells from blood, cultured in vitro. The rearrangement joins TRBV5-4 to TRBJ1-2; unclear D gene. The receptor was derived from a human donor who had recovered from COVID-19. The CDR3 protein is CASSLVEGATYGYTF. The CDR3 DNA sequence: TGTGCCAGCAGCTTGGTGGAGGGCGCTACCTATGGCTACACCTTC.